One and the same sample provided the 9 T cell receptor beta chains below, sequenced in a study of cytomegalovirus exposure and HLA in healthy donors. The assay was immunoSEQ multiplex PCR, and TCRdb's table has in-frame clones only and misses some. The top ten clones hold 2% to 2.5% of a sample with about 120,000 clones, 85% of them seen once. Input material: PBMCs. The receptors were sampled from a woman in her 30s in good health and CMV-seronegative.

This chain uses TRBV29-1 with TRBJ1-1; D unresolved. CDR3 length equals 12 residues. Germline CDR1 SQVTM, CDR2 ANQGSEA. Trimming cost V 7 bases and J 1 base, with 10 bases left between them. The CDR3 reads CSAPIGNTEAFF. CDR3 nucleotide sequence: TGCAGCGCTCCTATTGGGAACACTGAAGCTTTCTTT.

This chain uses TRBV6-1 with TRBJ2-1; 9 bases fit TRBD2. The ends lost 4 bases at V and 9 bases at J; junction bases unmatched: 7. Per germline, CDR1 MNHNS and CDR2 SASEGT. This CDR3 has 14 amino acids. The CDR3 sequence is CASSAAGTSPEQFF. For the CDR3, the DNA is TGTGCCAGCAGTGCAGCCGGGACTAGCCCTGAGCAGTTCTTC.

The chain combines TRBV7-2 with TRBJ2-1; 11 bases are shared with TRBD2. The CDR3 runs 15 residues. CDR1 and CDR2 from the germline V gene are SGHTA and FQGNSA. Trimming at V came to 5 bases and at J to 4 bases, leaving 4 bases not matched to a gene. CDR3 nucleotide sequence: TGTGCCAGCAGCATTACTAGCGGGGGTTACAATGAGCAGTTCTTC. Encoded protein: CASSITSGGYNEQFF.

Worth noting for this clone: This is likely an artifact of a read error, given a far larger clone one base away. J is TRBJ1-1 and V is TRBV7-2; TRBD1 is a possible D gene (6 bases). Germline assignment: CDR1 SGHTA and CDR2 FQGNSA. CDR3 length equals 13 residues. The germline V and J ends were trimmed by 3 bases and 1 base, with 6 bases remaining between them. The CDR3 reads CASSLTGNTEAFF. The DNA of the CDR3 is TGTGCCAGCAGCTTGACAGGGAACACTGAAGCTTTCTTT.

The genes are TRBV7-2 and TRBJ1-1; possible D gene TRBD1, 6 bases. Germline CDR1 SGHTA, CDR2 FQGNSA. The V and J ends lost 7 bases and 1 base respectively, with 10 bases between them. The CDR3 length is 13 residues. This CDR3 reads CASTLTGNTEAFF. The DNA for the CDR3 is TGTGCCAGCACTTTGACAGGGAACACTGAAGCTTTCTTT.

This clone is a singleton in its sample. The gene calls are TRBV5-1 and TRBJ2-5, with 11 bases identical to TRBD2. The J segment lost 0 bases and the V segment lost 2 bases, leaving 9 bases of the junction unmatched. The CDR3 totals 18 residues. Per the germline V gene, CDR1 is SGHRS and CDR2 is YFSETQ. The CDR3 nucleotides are TGCGCCAGCAGCTTTCTAGCGGGGGGCCAAGTGTACCAAGAGACCCAGTACTTC. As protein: CASSFLAGGQVYQETQYF.

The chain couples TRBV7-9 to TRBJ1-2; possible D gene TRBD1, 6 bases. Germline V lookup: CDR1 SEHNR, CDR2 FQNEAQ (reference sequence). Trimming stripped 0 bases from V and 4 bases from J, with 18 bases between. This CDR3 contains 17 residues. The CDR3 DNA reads TGTGCCAGCAGCTTAGCCCGAACACAGGGTAAAGGCTATGGCTACACCTTC. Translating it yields CASSLARTQGKGYGYTF.

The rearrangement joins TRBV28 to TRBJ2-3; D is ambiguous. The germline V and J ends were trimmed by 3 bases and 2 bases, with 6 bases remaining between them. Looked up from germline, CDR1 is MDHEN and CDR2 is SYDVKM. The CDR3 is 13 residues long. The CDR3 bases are TGTGCCAGCAGTTTCGACTCCACAGATACGCAGTATTTT. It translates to CASSFDSTDTQYF.

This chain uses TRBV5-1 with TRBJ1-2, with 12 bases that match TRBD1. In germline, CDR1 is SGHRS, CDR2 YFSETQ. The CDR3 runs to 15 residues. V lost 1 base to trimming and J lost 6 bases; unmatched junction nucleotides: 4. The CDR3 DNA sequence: TGCGCCAGCAGCTTGCAGGGACAGGGGGCCGATGGCTACACCTTC. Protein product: CASSLQGQGADGYTF.